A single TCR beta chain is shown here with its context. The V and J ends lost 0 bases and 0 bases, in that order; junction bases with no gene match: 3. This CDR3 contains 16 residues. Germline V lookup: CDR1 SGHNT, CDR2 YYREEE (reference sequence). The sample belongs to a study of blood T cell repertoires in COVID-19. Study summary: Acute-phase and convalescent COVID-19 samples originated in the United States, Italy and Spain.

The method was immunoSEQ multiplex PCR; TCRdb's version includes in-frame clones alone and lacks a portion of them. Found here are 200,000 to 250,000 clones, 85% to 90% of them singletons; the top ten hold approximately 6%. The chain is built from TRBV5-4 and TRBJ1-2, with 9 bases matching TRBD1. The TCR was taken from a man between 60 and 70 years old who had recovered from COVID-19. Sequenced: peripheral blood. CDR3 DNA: TGTGCCAGCAGCTTGGCGGGGACAGGGACTAACTATGGCTACACCTTC. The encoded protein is CASSLAGTGTNYGYTF.